This is a list of T cell receptor beta chains from one sample in a study of blood T cell repertoires in COVID-19. The data were produced by immunoSEQ multiplex PCR, yet TCRdb's version contains in-frame clones alone and is incomplete. The sample holds some 120,000 clones, approximately 83% seen once. Sequencing was carried out using peripheral blood. These receptors originate from a man aged 55 to 70 with acute or convalescent COVID-19. Each CDR3 is given with its conserved first and last residue. A D gene is named only where the DNA matches it firmly. Clone sizes are given selectively: once, few, many, or a class where the clone is expanded.

>-|TRBJ1-5|TRBV10-3|-
CAIGEGRNQPQHF
TGTGCCATCGGGGAGGGCAGGAATCAGCCCCAGCATTTT
>-|TRBJ2-7|TRBV28|TRBD2
CASKAGGPYEQYF
TGTGCCAGCAAAGCGGGAGGTCCGTACGAGCAGTACTTC
>-|TRBJ2-7|TRBV25-1|-
CASSPRVPSYEQYF
TGTGCCAGCAGCCCCAGGGTACCGTCCTACGAGCAGTACTTC
>-|TRBJ1-5|TRBV7-2|TRBD1
CASSLQGGINQPQHF
TGTGCCAGCAGCCTACAGGGGGGCATCAATCAGCCCCAGCATTTT
>-|TRBJ2-7|TRBV3-1/TRBV3-2|TRBD1
CASSRGQGTYEQYF
TGTGCCAGCAGCCGCGGACAGGGGACCTACGAGCAGTACTTC
>-|TRBJ2-1|TRBV15|TRBD2
CATRVTSGTGDEQFF
TGTGCCACCAGGGTGACTAGCGGGACGGGGGATGAGCAGTTCTTC
>-|TRBJ2-7|TRBV27|TRBD1
CASGDRSSYEQYF
TGTGCCAGCGGGGACAGGAGCTCCTACGAGCAGTACTTC
>-|TRBJ2-7|TRBV6-6|TRBD1
CASSKPSGQGFYEQYF
TGTGCCAGCAGTAAGCCCAGTGGACAGGGGTTCTACGAGCAGTACTTC
>-|TRBJ1-1|TRBV21-1|-
CASSNGGNAEAFF
TGTGCCAGCAGCAATGGAGGGAACGCTGAAGCTTTCTTT
>-|TRBJ1-4|TRBV5-1|TRBD1
CASSLEGTGEEKLFF
TGCGCCAGCAGCTTGGAGGGGACAGGGGAGGAAAAACTGTTTTTT
>once|TRBJ2-2|TRBV28|TRBD2
CASTGGGGELFF
TGTGCCAGCACGGGGGGGGGCGGGGAGCTGTTTTTT
>-|TRBJ2-7|TRBV18|-
CASSARVRDSYEQYF
TGTGCCAGCTCAGCCAGGGTCCGTGACTCCTACGAGCAGTACTTC
>once|TRBJ2-2|TRBV5-6|-
CASSRDWLNTGELFF
TGTGCCAGCAGCCGGGACTGGCTGAACACCGGGGAGCTGTTTTTT
>-|TRBJ2-5|TRBV5-1|TRBD2
CASSLSALAGLIETQYF
TGCGCCAGCAGCTTGAGCGCACTAGCGGGATTAATCGAGACCCAGTACTTC
>-|TRBJ2-1|TRBV14|-
CASSQDLVIGQFF
TGTGCCAGCAGCCAAGATCTAGTAATAGGGCAGTTCTTC
>-|TRBJ2-7|TRBV4-1|-
CASSQERGNYEQYF
TGCGCCAGCAGCCAAGAACGGGGTAACTACGAGCAGTACTTC
>-|TRBJ1-1|TRBV21-1|-
CASRQGTYTEAFF
TGTGCCAGCCGACAGGGGACTTACACTGAAGCTTTCTTT
>-|TRBJ2-2|TRBV6-1|-
CASSVKAGQTNTGELFF
TGTGCCAGCAGTGTGAAAGCCGGACAGACGAACACCGGGGAGCTGTTTTTT
>-|TRBJ2-7|TRBV11-2|TRBD2
CASSLEPGGTEQYF
TGTGCCAGCAGCTTAGAGCCCGGGGGGACCGAGCAGTACTTC
>-|TRBJ2-1|TRBV7-9|-
CASSLISGAYNEQFF
TGTGCCAGCAGCTTAATAAGCGGAGCCTACAATGAGCAGTTCTTC
>-|TRBJ1-6|TRBV27|-
CASSLSQGYNSPLHF
TGTGCCAGCAGTTTATCCCAGGGGTATAATTCACCCCTCCACTTT
>-|TRBJ1-2|TRBV28|-
CASSLGRTVYGYTF
TGTGCCAGCAGTTTAGGACGGACAGTCTATGGCTACACCTTC
>-|TRBJ2-7|TRBV30|TRBD2
CAWTWGAGGSYEQYF
TGTGCCTGGACCTGGGGAGCGGGGGGTTCCTACGAGCAGTACTTC
>-|TRBJ1-5|TRBV6-5|-
CASSYSGSNQPQHF
TGTGCCAGCAGTTATTCGGGATCGAATCAGCCCCAGCATTTT
>-|TRBJ2-5|TRBV2|TRBD2
CASALAVETQYF
TGTGCCAGCGCCCTAGCGGTGGAGACCCAGTACTTC
>-|TRBJ2-7|TRBV5-1|TRBD2
CASSFTGTSGPEGEQYF
TGCGCCAGCAGCTTTACCGGGACTAGCGGCCCTGAAGGGGAGCAGTACTTC
>-|TRBJ2-7|TRBV7-2|TRBD2
CASSLVASGSYEQYF
TGTGCCAGCAGCTTAGTGGCTAGCGGGTCCTACGAGCAGTACTTC
>few|TRBJ1-2|TRBV30|TRBD1
CACQGAGVYTF
TGTGCCTGTCAGGGGGCAGGGGTCTACACCTTC
>-|TRBJ2-5|TRBV18|-
CASSPPGVRETQYF
TGTGCCAGCTCACCACCAGGGGTCCGGGAGACCCAGTACTTC
>-|TRBJ1-4|TRBV28|TRBD1
CASSFRDSNNEKLFF
TGTGCCAGCAGTTTTCGGGACAGCAATAATGAAAAACTGTTTTTT
>-|TRBJ1-4|TRBV5-1|-
CASSLEARRDEKLFF
TGCGCCAGCAGCTTGGAGGCTAGACGTGATGAAAAACTGTTTTTT
>few|TRBJ2-2|TRBV28|TRBD2
CASSLRGLAGTGELFF
TGTGCCAGCAGTTTACGTGGGCTAGCGGGTACCGGGGAGCTGTTTTTT
>-|TRBJ2-3|TRBV2|TRBD1
CAAGTGASRTDTQYF
TGTGCCGCCGGGACAGGCGCCAGCCGCACAGATACGCAGTATTTT
>-|TRBJ2-7|TRBV5-1|-
CASSLSAYEQYF
TGCGCCAGCAGCTTAAGCGCCTACGAGCAGTACTTC
>-|TRBJ2-3|TRBV28|TRBD2
CASSLGGAGVADTQYF
TGTGCCAGCAGCTTGGGGGGAGCGGGAGTCGCAGATACGCAGTATTTT
>-|TRBJ2-1|TRBV23-1|TRBD2
CASSQCLAGELVFNEQFF
TGCGCCAGCAGTCAATGTCTAGCGGGAGAGCTAGTGTTCAATGAGCAGTTCTTC
>-|TRBJ2-5|TRBV18|-
CASSPGGGETQYF
TGTGCCAGCTCACCAGGGGGAGGTGAGACCCAGTACTTC
>-|TRBJ2-3|TRBV5-4|TRBD1
CASSSPQGVTDTQYF
TGTGCCAGCAGCTCCCCACAGGGGGTCACAGATACGCAGTATTTT
>-|TRBJ1-6|TRBV5-1|-
CASSLQGNSPLHF
TGCGCCAGCAGCTTGCAGGGGAATTCACCCCTCCACTTT
>-|TRBJ2-5|TRBV7-2|-
CASSSEQGVGETQYF
TGTGCCAGCAGCTCAGAACAGGGAGTCGGAGAGACCCAGTACTTC
>-|TRBJ1-3|TRBV2|TRBD1
CASNRDRGTGNTIYF
TGTGCCAGCAATCGAGACAGGGGAACTGGAAACACCATATATTTT